These 19 T cell receptor beta chains were sequenced from one sample in a study of shared clonotypes between healthy human individuals. The data were produced by immunoSEQ multiplex PCR, yet TCRdb's version contains in-frame clones alone and is incomplete. Here the sample spans 1,500,000 or so clones, roughly 96% being singletons. What was sequenced was naive CD4+ T cells sorted from blood. The subset was: CD45RA+ positively selected. These receptors were taken from a man aged 25 to 45 in good health.

V gene TRBV2 combines with J gene TRBJ2-2, with D tentatively TRBD1 (5 bases). V was trimmed by 5 bases and J by 5 bases, leaving 18 bases between them. The CDR3 sequence is 16 residues long. The germline V gene has CDR1 SNHLY and CDR2 FYNNEI. The CDR3 reads CASSSQGGELTGELFF. CDR3 DNA sequence: TGTGCCAGCAGTTCTCAGGGTGGCGAGTTGACCGGGGAGCTGTTTTTT.

The chain combines TRBV19 with TRBJ2-4; D may be TRBD1 or TRBD2 (6 bases each). The germline V gene has CDR1 LNHDA and CDR2 SQIVND (reference sequence). The CDR3 runs to 16 residues. The V end lost 5 bases, the J end lost 0 bases, and 14 bases lay between the germline ends. CDR3 residues: CASSQGRLIAKNIQYF. Here the CDR3 DNA reads TGTGCCAGTAGTCAGGGGAGGTTGATAGCCAAAAACATTCAGTACTTC.

The gene calls are TRBV14 and TRBJ2-3; D is undetermined. Germline loops: CDR1 SGHDN, CDR2 FVKESK. With 0 bases removed from V and 4 bases from J, the gap between germline ends came to 5 bases. The CDR3 has 13 residues. The CDR3: CASSQETSDTQYF. The CDR3 DNA is TGTGCCAGCAGCCAAGAGACCTCAGATACGCAGTATTTT.

The V call is TRBV5-6, the J call TRBJ1-3, with TRBD1 matching over 7 bases. The CDR3 runs to 16 residues. CDR1 and CDR2 from the germline V gene are SGHDT and YYEEEE. With V trimmed by 4 bases and J by 0 bases, 7 bases remained unmatched. The CDR3 DNA follows: TGTGCCAGCAGCGGTCAGACAGGGCACTCTGGAAACACCATATATTTT. It specifies CASSGQTGHSGNTIYF.

This sequence joins TRBV7-6 and TRBJ2-7, with 8 bases lining up with TRBD1. J was trimmed by 5 bases and V by 4 bases; bases with no gene match: 7. The CDR3 spans 14 residues. The germline V gene encodes CDR1 SGHVS and CDR2 FNYEAQ. The CDR3 coding sequence is TGTGCCAGCAGCTCACGGACAGGGAAGAACGAGCAGTACTTC. Protein product: CASSSRTGKNEQYF.

In regard to this clone: At the DNA level, this CDR3 is encoded by other sequences in the same sample as well. The gene calls are TRBV15 and TRBJ2-1; possibly TRBD1 or TRBD2 for D (5 bases each). CDR1 is LNHNV and CDR2 is YYDKDF in the germline V gene (reference sequence). The CDR3 covers 15 residues. The V end was cut by 0 bases, the J end by 0 bases, with 6 bases between. CDR3 DNA sequence: TGTGCCACCAGCAGAGACGGGACCTCCTACAATGAGCAGTTCTTC. This sequence encodes CATSRDGTSYNEQFF.

V usage is TRBV5-4 and J usage is TRBJ2-5, with D maybe TRBD2 (5 bases). Germline assignment: CDR1 SGHNT and CDR2 YYREEE (reference sequence). The CDR3 consists of 16 residues. Trimming pared 2 bases from V and 5 bases from J, leaving 19 bases between. The CDR3 reads CASSFSASPGVETQYF. Here the CDR3 DNA reads TGTGCCAGCAGCTTTTCGGCTAGCCCTGGGGTCGAGACCCAGTACTTC.

The CDR3 DNA is TGTGCCAGCAGCCCAGGAGGGGGATCTCGCGACTATGGCTACACCTTC. It is translated as CASSPGGGSRDYGYTF. The chain carries TRBV5-4 and TRBJ1-2; D might be TRBD1 (6 bases). Trimming cost V 4 bases and J 3 bases, with 19 bases left between them. The CDR3 is 16 amino acids. Germline V gives CDR1 SGHNT, CDR2 YYREEE (reference sequence).

This clone was observed once. The gene calls are TRBV2 and TRBJ2-7, with D tentatively TRBD2 (6 bases). CDR3 length equals 16 residues. Trimming pared 7 bases from V and 5 bases from J, leaving 24 bases between. The germline V gene has CDR1 SNHLY and CDR2 FYNNEI. The DNA for the CDR3 is TGTGCCAGCACTAAGGGTCTAGGAGGGCAAAGAAACGAGCAGTACTTC. Protein product: CASTKGLGGQRNEQYF.

V and J are TRBV7-9 and TRBJ2-1, with D unresolved. CDR1 and CDR2 (germline): SEHNR, FQNEAQ (reference sequence). V was shortened by 5 bases and J by 4 bases, with 15 bases between the two germline ends. This CDR3 has 15 amino acids. This CDR3 is CASSPYSLGYNEQFF. In nucleotides, the CDR3 is TGTGCCAGCAGCCCTTACAGCTTAGGTTACAATGAGCAGTTCTTC.

There are a few counts of this clone. This chain uses TRBV7-8 with TRBJ1-1; D may be TRBD1 (6 bases). Trimming removed 5 bases from V and 1 base from J, with 11 bases in between. Germline V lookup: CDR1 SGHVS, CDR2 FQNEAQ. This CDR3 has 14 amino acids. The CDR3 loop reads CASSTGTPNTEAFF. In nucleotides, the CDR3 is TGTGCCAGCAGCACCGGGACACCGAACACTGAAGCTTTCTTT.

The J gene is TRBJ1-1, the V gene TRBV6-4; D is possibly TRBD1 (6 bases). Germline V gene data show CDR1 as MRHNA and CDR2 as SNTAGT. V was pared by 6 bases and J by 3 bases, with 11 bases between. The CDR3 is 13 amino acids. The CDR3 sequence: CASSPDRYTEAFF. CDR3 DNA: TGTGCCAGCAGCCCCGACAGGTACACTGAAGCTTTCTTT.

J is TRBJ1-2 and V is TRBV10-3; 7 positions match TRBD1. The ends lost 11 bases at V and 0 bases at J; junction bases unmatched: 6. This CDR3 comprises 13 residues. CDR1 ENHRY and CDR2 SYGVKD come from the germline V gene. Written as DNA, the CDR3 is TGTGCCCAGGGGGACGGTACTAACTATGGCTACACCTTC. This translates into CAQGDGTNYGYTF.

V usage is TRBV19 and J usage is TRBJ2-3; TRBD2 is a possible D gene (5 bases). The germline V gene has CDR1 LNHDA and CDR2 SQIVND (reference sequence). There are 15 residues in the CDR3. V lost 2 bases and J lost 4, with 13 bases in between. The CDR3 is CASSIPAVAADTQYF. CDR3 nucleotides: TGTGCCAGTAGTATACCAGCGGTGGCGGCAGATACGCAGTATTTT.

The J gene is TRBJ2-3, the V gene TRBV7-2, with D possibly TRBD2 on 6 matching bases. Per germline, CDR1 SGHTA and CDR2 FQGNSA. The CDR3 loop spans 15 amino acids. The V end was cut by 4 bases, the J end by 5 bases, with 16 bases between. As DNA, the CDR3 is TGTGCCAGCAGCTCCCGGGACTTCAGGATAGATACGCAGTATTTT. Its protein product is CASSSRDFRIDTQYF.

The chain carries TRBV28 and TRBJ1-4; TRBD1 aligns across 11 bases. V gave up 2 bases and J gave up 10 bases; unmatched junction bases: 6. Germline V CDR1 and CDR2: MDHEN, SYDVKM. The CDR3 has 15 amino acids. CDR3 sequence reads: CASSLRGTGGGKLFF. CDR3 nucleotides: TGTGCCAGCAGTTTAAGGGGGACAGGGGGTGGAAAACTGTTTTTT.

The genes are TRBV5-4 and TRBJ1-5, with 7 bases that match TRBD1. Germline V lookup: CDR1 SGHNT, CDR2 YYREEE (reference sequence). V shed 1 base, J shed 7 bases, and the junction held 2 bases outside the gene matches. The CDR3 length is 13 residues. The CDR3 reads CASSLQGEQPQHF. CDR3 sequence (DNA): TGTGCCAGCAGCTTGCAGGGGGAACAGCCCCAGCATTTT.

This chain uses TRBV5-4 with TRBJ2-1; D is perhaps TRBD2 (5 bases). The CDR3 has 13 residues. Looked up from germline, CDR1 is SGHNT and CDR2 is YYREEE (reference sequence). Trimming shortened V by 1 base and J by 10 bases, and 12 bases separated the two germline ends. CDR3 amino acids: CASSLWAGDEQFF. CDR3 sequence (DNA): TGTGCCAGCAGCTTGTGGGCGGGCGACGAGCAGTTCTTC.

V usage is TRBV7-9 and J usage is TRBJ2-3, with D tentatively TRBD1 (5 bases). Germline CDR1 SEHNR, CDR2 FQNEAQ (reference sequence). Trimming cost V 5 bases and J 0 bases, with 12 bases left between them. This CDR3 has 15 amino acids. CDR3 DNA sequence: TGTGCCAGCAGCCCAGGGCGCTCGAGCACAGATACGCAGTATTTT. As protein: CASSPGRSSTDTQYF. Full variable domain (outside the CDR3, taken from reference TRBV7-9 and TRBJ2-3): DTGVSQNPRHKITKRGQNVTFRCDPISEHNRLYWYRQTLGQGPEFLTYFQNEAQLEKSRLLSDRFSAERPKGSFSTLEIQRTEQGDSAMYLCASSPGRSSTDTQYFGPGTRLTVL.